The 22 T cell receptor beta chains reported below all come from one sample, sequenced in a study of T cells in localized non-small cell lung cancer. Clones were read by immunoSEQ multiplex PCR, and TCRdb kept only the in-frame ones, dropping some. The sample shows approximately 33,000 clones, around 85% of them seen only once. Source: peripheral blood, taken before any cancer treatment. The receptors here all came from a woman between 35 and 70 years old with stage I lung adenocarcinoma.

The genes are TRBV2 and TRBJ1-6; D gene uncertain. V was pared by 2 bases and J by 14 bases, with 16 bases between. Germline lookup yields CDR1 SNHLY and CDR2 FYNNEI. CDR3 size: 14 residues. As DNA, the CDR3 is TGTGCCAGCAGTGAATACACGGTCGGGAGCTCCCTCCACTTT. Protein product: CASSEYTVGSSLHF.

The chain recombines TRBV7-2 with TRBJ2-5; TRBD2 matches 9 bases. The CDR3 runs 16 residues. The V gene's germline CDR1 is SGHTA and CDR2 FQGNSA. V was pared by 3 bases and J by 9 bases, with 14 bases of the junction left unmatched. CDR3 sequence: CASSFALGAGGGAQYF. The CDR3, as DNA: TGTGCCAGCAGCTTCGCCCTGGGTGCTGGCGGGGGGGCCCAGTACTTC. Full variable domain (outside the CDR3, taken from reference TRBV7-2 and TRBJ2-5): GAGVSQSPSNKVTEKGKDVELRCDPISGHTALYWYRQSLGQGLEFLIYFQGNSAPDKSGLPSDRFSAERTGGSVSTLTIQRTQQEDSAVYLCASSFALGAGGGAQYFGPGTRLLVL.

This clone was counted once. The rearrangement links TRBV29-1 to TRBJ2-3; TRBD2 aligns across 9 bases. The CDR3 runs 15 residues. With 8 bases clipped from V and 4 bases from J, the junction kept 13 bases outside the gene matches. Per the germline V gene, CDR1 is SQVTM and CDR2 is ANQGSEA. The CDR3 sequence: CSSPSGGLAADTQYF. The CDR3 DNA reads as TGCAGCTCCCCATCGGGGGGACTAGCAGCAGATACGCAGTATTTT.

The chain is built from TRBV4-2 and TRBJ1-2, with D unresolved. This CDR3 has 11 amino acids. CDR1 and CDR2 (germline): LGHNA, YNFKEQ. The V gene lost 3 bases and the J gene lost 11 bases, with 10 bases spanning the gap. CDR3 bases: TGTGCCAGCAGCCATGAAGTGGAGTACACCTTC. Translated, it gives CASSHEVEYTF.

The chain couples TRBV27 to TRBJ1-5, with D unresolved. Per the germline V gene, CDR1 is MNHEY and CDR2 is SMNVEV (reference sequence). The V and J ends lost 6 bases and 2 bases respectively, with 8 bases between them. The CDR3 loop spans 13 amino acids. The CDR3 region is CASSDWGNQPQHF. CDR3 sequence (DNA): TGTGCCAGCAGCGATTGGGGCAATCAGCCCCAGCATTTT.

V gene TRBV14 combines with J gene TRBJ2-3, with D unclear. The CDR3 runs to 14 residues. Germline-derived CDR1 and CDR2 are SGHDN and FVKESK. Trimming took off 1 base at V and 10 bases at J, with 15 bases between the two ends. CDR3 nucleotide sequence: TGTGCCAGCAGCCAAGGGGTTTCAGTCCGTGCGCAGTATTTT. Its protein product is CASSQGVSVRAQYF.

The gene calls are TRBV5-1 and TRBJ1-6; the D gene is possibly TRBD1 (5 bases). V shed 0 bases and J shed 8 bases, with 9 bases lying between them. The length of the CDR3 is 14 residues. The germline CDR1 and CDR2 sequences are SGHRS and YFSETQ. The CDR3 nucleotides read TGCGCCAGCAGCTTGGGACAGTATCATTCACCCCTCCACTTT. This translates into CASSLGQYHSPLHF. Together with reference TRBV5-1 and TRBJ1-6, the CDR3 gives the full variable domain: KAGVTQTPRYLIKTRGQQVTLSCSPISGHRSVSWYQQTPGQGLQFLFEYFSETQRNKGNFPGRFSGRQFSNSRSEMNVSTLELGDSALYLCASSLGQYHSPLHFGNGTRLTVT.

The chain combines TRBV2 with TRBJ1-6; possibly TRBD1 for D (5 bases). Deletions cut 6 bases from V and 10 bases from J, with 16 bases between. Looked up from germline, CDR1 is SNHLY and CDR2 is FYNNEI. CDR3 length: 14 residues. CDR3 in amino acids: CASSREGVKSPLHF. The CDR3 DNA is TGTGCCAGCAGCCGGGAAGGGGTTAAGTCACCCCTCCACTTT.

This clone came up once. The chain uses TRBV6-5 and TRBJ2-7; D is undetermined. Germline CDR1 and CDR2: MNHEY and SVGAGI. The ends were cut back, 6 bases at V and 4 bases at J, with 10 bases in the middle. The CDR3 loop spans 12 amino acids. CDR3 in DNA: TGTGCCAGCAGGGAGACGGTTTACGAGCAGTACTTC. Translated: CASRETVYEQYF.

The J gene is TRBJ1-2, the V gene TRBV18, with TRBD1 matching over 12 bases. After removal of 3 bases from V and 6 bases from J, the junction contained 8 bases not matched to a gene. The CDR3 has 16 residues. Looked up from germline, CDR1 is KGHSH and CDR2 is LQKENI. CDR3 region: CASSPGQGAKLDGYTF. CDR3 bases: TGTGCCAGCTCACCGGGACAGGGGGCAAAGTTGGATGGCTACACCTTC.

The rearrangement joins TRBV2 to TRBJ2-2; D remains ambiguous. V was cut by 0 bases and J by 2 bases, with 7 bases left in between. Germline CDR1 reads SNHLY; CDR2 reads FYNNEI. The CDR3 is 15 residues long. The CDR3 region has the DNA TGTGCCAGCAGTGAAGCTCGACTTAACACCGGGGAGCTGTTTTTT. Encoded protein: CASSEARLNTGELFF. Complete variable domain (other parts from reference TRBV2 and TRBJ2-2): EPEVTQTPSHQVTQMGQEVILRCVPISNHLYFYWYRQILGQKVEFLVSFYNNEISEKSEIFDDQFSVERPDGSNFTLKIRSTKLEDSAMYFCASSEARLNTGELFFGEGSRLTVL.

The chain employs TRBV21-1 and TRBJ1-1. TRBV21-1 is noted as a pseudogene. The length of the CDR3 is 16 residues. The CDR3 nucleotides read TGTGCCAGCAGCAGCTGGGGGGCTTTCACGAACACTGAAGCTTTCTTT. Encoded protein: CASSSWGAFTNTEAFF.

The chain employs TRBV18 and TRBJ1-1; D is undetermined. The ends were cut back, 3 bases at V and 1 base at J, with 9 bases in the middle. Germline loops: CDR1 KGHSH, CDR2 LQKENI. CDR3 length equals 14 residues. The CDR3 region has the DNA TGTGCCAGCTCACCGGGTCGTCGGAACACTGAAGCTTTCTTT. Encoded protein: CASSPGRRNTEAFF.

The gene calls are TRBV2 and TRBJ2-7, with D tentatively TRBD1 or TRBD2 (5 bases each). The CDR3 is made up of 14 amino acids. V lost 4 bases, J lost 4 bases, and 14 bases lay in between. Germline V gene data show CDR1 as SNHLY and CDR2 as FYNNEI. The CDR3 DNA reads TGTGCCAGCAGTGTCCCAACCGGGGCGTACGAGCAGTACTTC. Protein sequence: CASSVPTGAYEQYF. The whole variable domain, remainder taken from reference TRBV2 and TRBJ2-7, is EPEVTQTPSHQVTQMGQEVILRCVPISNHLYFYWYRQILGQKVEFLVSFYNNEISEKSEIFDDQFSVERPDGSNFTLKIRSTKLEDSAMYFCASSVPTGAYEQYFGPGTRLTVT.

The V gene is TRBV6-5, the J gene TRBJ1-5, with 7 bases identical to TRBD1. This CDR3 is built from 16 residues. The ends lost 4 bases at V and 2 bases at J; junction bases unmatched: 8. Germline V gives CDR1 MNHEY, CDR2 SVGAGI. The CDR3 nucleotides are TGTGCCAGCAGTTTTAACAGGGGAAACGGCAATCAGCCCCAGCATTTT. Protein: CASSFNRGNGNQPQHF.

The chain combines TRBV4-1 with TRBJ2-3; 7 nucleotides agree with TRBD2. V lost 0 bases, J lost 6 bases, and 6 bases stayed unmatched. The CDR3 extends over 15 amino acids. CDR1 MGHRA and CDR2 YSYEKL come from the germline V gene. This chain's CDR3 is CASSQDWAGVDTQYF. DNA of the CDR3: TGCGCCAGCAGCCAAGATTGGGCGGGGGTCGATACGCAGTATTTT.

The chain employs TRBV7-6 and TRBJ2-2, with unresolved D. V shed 2 bases and J shed 4 bases, with 11 bases lying between them. CDR3 length equals 15 residues. Germline V gene lookup returns CDR1 SGHVS and CDR2 FNYEAQ. The CDR3 is CASSLPWAGTGELFF. The CDR3 coding sequence is TGTGCCAGCAGCTTACCGTGGGCTGGCACCGGGGAGCTGTTTTTT.

The rearrangement joins TRBV14 to TRBJ1-6; TRBD1 agrees at 10 bases. V lost 3 bases to trimming and J lost 9 bases; unmatched junction nucleotides: 5. Germline loops: CDR1 SGHDN, CDR2 FVKESK. The CDR3 consists of 15 residues. CDR3 in amino acids: CASSQTGGLGSPLHF. CDR3 sequence (DNA): TGTGCCAGCAGCCAGACAGGGGGCTTAGGTTCACCCCTCCACTTT. Together with reference TRBV14 and TRBJ1-6, the CDR3 gives the full variable domain: EAGVTQFPSHSVIEKGQTVTLRCDPISGHDNLYWYRRVMGKEIKFLLHFVKESKQDESGMPNNRFLAERTGGTYSTLKVQPAELEDSGVYFCASSQTGGLGSPLHFGNGTRLTVT.

This rearrangement joins TRBV5-5 to TRBJ2-3; 14 bases agree with TRBD2. The J segment lost 4 bases and the V segment lost 1 base, leaving 5 bases of the junction unmatched. Germline V lookup: CDR1 SGHKS, CDR2 YYEKEE (reference sequence). The CDR3 runs to 17 residues. The CDR3 coding sequence is TGTGCCAGCAGCTTGCGACTAGCGGGGGGGCCGGCAGATACGCAGTATTTT. Protein: CASSLRLAGGPADTQYF. The whole variable domain, filled in from reference TRBV5-5 and TRBJ2-3, reads DAGVTQSPTHLIKTRGQQVTLRCSPISGHKSVSWYQQVLGQGPQFIFQYYEKEERGRGNFPDRFSARQFPNYSSELNVNALLLGDSALYLCASSLRLAGGPADTQYFGPGTRLTVL.

The chain uses TRBV5-1 and TRBJ2-1; weak D call: TRBD2 (6 bases). V lost 0 bases, J lost 8 bases, and 15 bases lay in between. The CDR3 is 15 amino acids. Germline lookup yields CDR1 SGHRS and CDR2 YFSETQ. For the CDR3, the DNA is TGCGCCAGCAGCTTGGCAGGCGGGGTAATTGATGAGCAGTTCTTC. It is translated as CASSLAGGVIDEQFF.

This rearrangement joins TRBV10-1 to TRBJ2-7; tentatively, D is TRBD1 (6 bases). This CDR3 has 12 amino acids. V was shortened by 9 bases and J by 6 bases, with 15 bases between the two germline ends. Germline lookup yields CDR1 WNHNN and CDR2 SYGVQD (reference sequence). CDR3 bases: TGCGCCAGTTCAGCCAGGGGTTCCGAGCAGTACTTC. Translated: CASSARGSEQYF.

The sample holds one count of this clone. CDR3 in DNA: TGTGCCAGCAGTGACGGGCAGACCCACGGGGACTATGGCTACACCTTC. Its protein product is CASSDGQTHGDYGYTF. V usage is TRBV2 and J usage is TRBJ1-2, with unresolved D. This CDR3 comprises 16 residues. Per the germline V gene, CDR1 is SNHLY and CDR2 is FYNNEI. V lost 3 bases and J lost 3, with 17 bases in between.